The clone carrying this T cell receptor beta chain has at least ten counts. The target antigen is unknown. This sample was included in a study of post-analysis software for immune sequencing data. Across the whole study: Patients had relapsing-remitting, secondary progressive or progressive-relapsing multiple sclerosis; some lacked subtype. Findings and limits, study-wide: The study found significantly lower normalized Chao1 diversity in multiple sclerosis patients than in controls.

Unique molecular identifiers were carried by the TCR beta cDNA libraries. TCRdb itself ran the PCR reads through MiXCR, one entry per CDR3 protein. The sample lists approximately 180,000 distinct CDR3 sequences; around 30% were seen once. The receptor was isolated from a girl aged 5 to 17 with multiple sclerosis. The sequenced sample was blood.

The DNA for the CDR3 is TGTGCCAGCAGCGTAGGATCCGGACCTGAGACCCAGTACTTC. Translating it yields CASSVGSGPETQYF. The chain carries TRBV9 and TRBJ2-5; D gene uncertain. Per the germline V gene, CDR1 is SGDLS and CDR2 is YYNGEE. The V end was cut by 0 bases, the J end by 5 bases, with 11 bases between. The CDR3 totals 14 residues.